The T cell receptor (beta chain) described here comes from a study of beta chain features in type 1 diabetes. Study as a whole: The patients were much like the healthy donors in age, gender and cell yields.

Germline-derived CDR1 and CDR2 are SGHTA and FQGNSA. The CDR3 extends over 12 amino acids. V lost 3 bases to trimming and J lost 5 bases, with 7 bases between them. This clone was seen more than once but under ten times. The antigen is not known. Expressed TCRB transcripts were sequenced, since all the RNA that had been isolated was reverse transcribed. The data were produced by immunoSEQ multiplex PCR, yet TCRdb's version contains in-frame clones alone and is incomplete. The sample holds around 690,000 clones; around an eighth are singletons and the top ten take roughly 0.11%. Findings of the study overall: Moderately but significantly shorter TCRB CDR3s were found in Type 1 diabetes patients in all four CD4+ subsets. VDJ junctions from type 1 diabetes patients carried fewer insertions and larger deletions.

The sequence was collected from a young man with type 1 diabetes. Source material: naive CD4+ T cells from blood. This chain links TRBV7-2 with TRBJ2-5; D unresolved. CDR3 sequence (DNA): TGTGCCAGCAGCTTCGCTTTTGAGACCCAGTACTTC. Residues: CASSFAFETQYF.